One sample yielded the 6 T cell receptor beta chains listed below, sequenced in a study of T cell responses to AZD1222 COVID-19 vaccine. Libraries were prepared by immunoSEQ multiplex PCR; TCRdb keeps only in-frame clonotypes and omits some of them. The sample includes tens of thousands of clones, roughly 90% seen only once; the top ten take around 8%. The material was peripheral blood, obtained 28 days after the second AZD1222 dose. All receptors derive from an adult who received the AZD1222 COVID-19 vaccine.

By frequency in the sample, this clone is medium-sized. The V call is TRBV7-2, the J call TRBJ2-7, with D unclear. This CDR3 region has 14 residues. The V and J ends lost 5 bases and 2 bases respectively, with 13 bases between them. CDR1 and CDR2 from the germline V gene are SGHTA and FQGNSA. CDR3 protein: CASSRVGPTYEQYF. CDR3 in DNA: TGTGCCAGCAGCCGGGTGGGCCCAACCTACGAGCAGTACTTC.

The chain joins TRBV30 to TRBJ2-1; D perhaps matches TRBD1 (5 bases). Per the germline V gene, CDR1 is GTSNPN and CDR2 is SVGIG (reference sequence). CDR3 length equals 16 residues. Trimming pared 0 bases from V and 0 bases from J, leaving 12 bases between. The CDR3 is CAWSVHRLSSYNEQFF. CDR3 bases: TGTGCCTGGAGTGTACACAGGCTCAGCTCCTACAATGAGCAGTTCTTC.

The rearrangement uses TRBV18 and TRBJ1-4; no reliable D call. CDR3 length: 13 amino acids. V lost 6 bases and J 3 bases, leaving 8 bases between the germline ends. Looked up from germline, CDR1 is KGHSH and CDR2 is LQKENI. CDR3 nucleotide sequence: TGTGCCAGCTCCCCGAGTCCTAATGAAAAACTGTTTTTT. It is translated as CASSPSPNEKLFF.

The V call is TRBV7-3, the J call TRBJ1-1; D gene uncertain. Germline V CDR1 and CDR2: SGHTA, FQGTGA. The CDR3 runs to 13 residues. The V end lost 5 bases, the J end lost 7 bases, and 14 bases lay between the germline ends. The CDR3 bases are TGTGCCAGCAGCCCGAACCTAGCGGGTGAAGCTTTCTTT. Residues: CASSPNLAGEAFF.

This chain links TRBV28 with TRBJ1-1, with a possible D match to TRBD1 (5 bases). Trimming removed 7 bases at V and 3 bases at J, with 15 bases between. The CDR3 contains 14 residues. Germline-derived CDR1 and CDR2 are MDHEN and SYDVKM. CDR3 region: CASNSGGWDTEAFF. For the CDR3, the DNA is TGTGCCAGCAATAGTGGGGGATGGGACACTGAAGCTTTCTTT.

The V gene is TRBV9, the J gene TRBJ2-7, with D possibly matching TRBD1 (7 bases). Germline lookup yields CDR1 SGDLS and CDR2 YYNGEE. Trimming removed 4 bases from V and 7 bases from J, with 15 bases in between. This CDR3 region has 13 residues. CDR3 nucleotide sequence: TGTGCCAGCAGCCCCGGTTCAGGGGGGGAGCAGTACTTC. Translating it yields CASSPGSGGEQYF.